This T cell receptor beta chain was observed in a study of vaccination and CD4 T cells after COVID-19. Turning to the study itself: Median time from COVID diagnosis to post-COVID sampling was over 95 days (35 to 161). Blood was drawn a median about 75 days post second dose, range 14 to 241.

The Oncomine TCR Beta short-read assay was what sequenced the DNA obtained from cultured CD4+ T cells. TCRdb used MiXCR to reprocess the PCR reads, holding one entry per CDR3 protein. The sample carries 6,500 to 7,000 distinct CDR3 sequences, around 71% recorded once. This clonotype is a singleton in its sample. Its target is unknown. Germline assignment: CDR1 MNHNS and CDR2 SASEGT. V lost 2 bases, J lost 7 bases, and 12 bases lay in between. This CDR3 comprises 15 residues. Treatment meaning: 10-day PBMC culture with coronavirus spike peptide pools or control peptides (ViraFEST assay). One should note that the unexposed donor's CD4+ T cells were collected before the COVID-19 pandemic (2011-2018). Both SARS-CoV-2 S/N and four cold-coronavirus spikes were used, cells permitting, to probe CD4+ T cells of unexposed donors.

The J gene is TRBJ1-6, the V gene TRBV6-1, with D possibly matching TRBD1 (6 bases). The sequence derives from a human donor in good health. The source material was CD4+ T cells from blood, cultured in vitro. Here the CDR3 reads CASSEKGQGNSPLHF. For the CDR3, the DNA is TGTGCCAGCAGTGAAAAGGGGCAGGGGAATTCACCCCTCCACTTT.